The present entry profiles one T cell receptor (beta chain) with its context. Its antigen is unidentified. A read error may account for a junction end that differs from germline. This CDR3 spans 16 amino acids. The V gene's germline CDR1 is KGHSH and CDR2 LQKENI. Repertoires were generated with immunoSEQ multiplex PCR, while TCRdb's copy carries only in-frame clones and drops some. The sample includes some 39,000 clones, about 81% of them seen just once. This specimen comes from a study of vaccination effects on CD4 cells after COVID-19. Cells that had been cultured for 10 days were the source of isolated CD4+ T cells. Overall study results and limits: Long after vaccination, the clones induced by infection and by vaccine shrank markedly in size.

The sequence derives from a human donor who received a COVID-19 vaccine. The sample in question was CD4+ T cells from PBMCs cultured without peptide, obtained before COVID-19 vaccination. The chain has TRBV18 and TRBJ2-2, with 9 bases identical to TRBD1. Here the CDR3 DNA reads TGTGCCAGCTCGCCACCGGGACAGGGAAACACCGGGGAGCTGTTTTTT. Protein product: CASSPPGQGNTGELFF.